The 4 T cell receptor beta chains below all came from one sample that was sequenced in a study of T cells in Graves' hyperthyroidism and ophthalmopathy. Amplification yielded TCR beta CDR3 regions, with RNA transcripts as the source. A first-round RT-PCR of the TCR CDR3 used the HTBI primer set. MiXCR was run by TCRdb on the multiplex PCR reads, yielding one entry per CDR3 protein. The sample includes more than 500,000 distinct CDR3 sequences, roughly 50% of them seen just once. Sequencing used peripheral blood or thyroid tissue (not recorded which). Every receptor here comes from an adult woman with Graves' disease, either hyperthyroidism or ophthalmopathy (not recorded which).

There are a few counts of this clonotype. The chain carries TRBV7-8 and TRBJ1-1; TRBD1 might be the D (5 bases). Germline assignment: CDR1 SGHVS and CDR2 FQNEAQ. The CDR3 is 15 amino acids. V shed 0 bases and J shed 5 bases, with 13 bases lying between them. CDR3 protein: CASSLAKVSGTEAFF. The CDR3 region has the DNA TGTGCCAGCAGCTTAGCAAAGGTATCAGGGACTGAAGCTTTCTTT.

In nucleotides, the CDR3 is TGTGCCAGCAGCTTAAGGTTTCGGGAGGAGACCCAGTACTTC. It translates to CASSLRFREETQYF. The rearrangement links TRBV7-8 to TRBJ2-5; TRBD2 is a possible D gene (6 bases). Germline values: CDR1 SGHVS, CDR2 FQNEAQ. V gave up 2 bases and J gave up 5 bases, with 12 bases separating them. CDR3 length equals 14 residues.

This clonotype occurred a few times. A single base separates this from a much larger clone, so it may be a read error. The V gene is TRBV7-2, the J gene TRBJ1-5, with D unclear. The CDR3 spans 13 residues. V shed 4 bases and J shed 1 base, with 5 bases lying between them. Germline V lookup: CDR1 SGHTA, CDR2 FQGNSA. Here the CDR3 reads CASSSQSNQPQHF. CDR3 nucleotide sequence: TGTGCCAGCAGCTCACAGAGCAATCAGCCCCAGCATTTT.

V is TRBV18 and J is TRBJ1-2; D gene uncertain. Trimming took 2 bases from V and 5 from J, leaving 9 bases between them. Germline V CDR1 and CDR2: KGHSH, LQKENI. The CDR3 extends over 13 amino acids. The chain's CDR3 is CASSPGVLYGYTF. CDR3 coding DNA: TGTGCCAGCTCACCAGGGGTTTTATATGGCTACACCTTC.